This T cell receptor beta chain was documented in a study of blood T cells in healthy people across ages (dated by TCRdb to 2014 to 2015). In the study overall: In model experiments, template switching captured about one uniquely barcoded TCR beta cDNA molecule for every two T cells. To track age-related changes in TCR beta repertoire diversity, the study relied on deep sequencing normalized with unique cDNA molecular identifiers. Donors were grouped into four age groups: young (average approximately 16 years), middle-aged (approximately 41), aged (about 60) and long-lived (about 90). To avoid experimental bias, donors of different ages were spread randomly across the sequencing lanes. For two donors (one aged 18 to 29 and one aged 80 or older), the study analyzed two additional independent replicas of 1 million unique cDNA reads from the same blood draw. What the authors observed across the whole study: Total diversity estimates from one million sequenced T cells were considered lower bounds and underestimates. Conclusive comparison of naive and antigen-experienced compartments was prevented by the profiling of bulk unsorted PBMCs. As age increased, observed TCR beta diversity per million T cells dropped in a roughly linear way, and a significant reduction was already evident by age 40. There was a strong correlation between observed TCR beta diversity and the percentage of naive T cells measured by flow cytometry. The long-lived group showed more naive CD4+ T cells, fewer expanded clones and increased TCR diversity than the aged group, suggesting age selection. Because donor CMV infection status was unknown, age-related changes in expanded clonotypes were potentially confounded.

Donors were about 36 systemically healthy Caucasian individuals from Russia aged roughly 6 to 100 years. Each donor gave about 11 milliliters of peripheral blood, drawn into EDTA-treated Vacutainer tubes. Ficoll-Paque density-gradient centrifugation was used to isolate PBMCs, with at least 6 million obtained per sample. Total RNA was extracted from PBMCs with Trizol reagent, with at least 6 micrograms obtained per sample. For every donor, an aliquot of PBMCs went through flow cytometry to measure the percentages of naive CD45RAhigh/CD27high T cells. The library was made by 5' RACE. TCRdb records Illumina HiSeq 2500 as the sequencer. A second PCR of roughly 7 to 11 cycles was performed with a sample-barcoded 5' primer and a J-beta primer mix. A unique molecular identifier was introduced onto each TCR beta cDNA molecule by a template-switch 5' adaptor carrying 12 random nucleotides. At least 3 million CDR3-containing paired-end reads were obtained from each sample. First-strand cDNA was synthesized from all RNA with the Mint cDNA synthesis kit, primed by a TRBC-specific oligonucleotide. Following uracil-DNA glycosylase treatment, all cDNA underwent a first 18-cycle PCR with the universal primers M1SS and BC2_uni_R. The authors processed their data as follows. For normalization, 1 million high-quality reads were randomly selected from each sample, with every read carrying a distinct molecular identifier. Reads sharing molecular identifiers were discarded rather than binned into consensus sequences. CDR3 identification, clonotype clustering and error correction used MiTCR with a Q25 quality threshold and the strictest error-elimination algorithm. A nonparametric unseen species model using Euler transformation provided a lower-bound estimate of total TCR beta diversity. TCRdb reprocessing: public reads trimmed at Q25 with fastp, clones called with MiXCR, in-frame beta chains kept. Identical CDR3 proteins give one entry, which carries the most common genes and DNA. The V and J calls reflect TCRdb's pipeline rather than the authors' work. The sample profile shows about 1.4 million distinct CDR3 sequences; approximately 59% of them were found once. The ten largest account for roughly 6.3% of the sample.

Of note for this clonotype: Which antigen it targets is not known. No base qualities exist here, and no much larger clone lies one base off it.

V loses 3 bases, J loses 1 base, and the germline ends lie 12 bases apart. Sequences LGHDT (CDR1) and YNNKEL (CDR2) are obtained from the germline V gene (reference sequence). The CDR3 goes from the cysteine to the phenylalanine over 15 residues. The DNA shown is the 45-base CDR3, in frame from base 1. The source of this sequence is a man between 18 and 35 years old in good health. The sequencing sample was made of blood. Recombination connected TRBV3-1 to TRBJ1-1; the D gene remains uncertain. For the CDR3, the sequence is CASSQGPQGNTEAFF. The DNA reads as follows: TGTGCCAGCAGCCAGGGTCCGCAAGGGAACACTGAAGCTTTCTTT.